A single sample gave rise to the 28 T cell receptor beta chains below, sequenced in a study of spatial heterogeneity in lung cancer. The sample's time point: blood taken at disease recurrence. Sequencing covered unsorted whole RNA taken from tumor, nontumor lung or frozen PBMC. Each CDR3 protein is one row after TCRdb ran MiXCR on the 5' RACE reads. The sample contains 8,500 to 10,000 distinct CDR3 sequences, roughly 3.5% of which appear only once. Sequencing used PBMCs, obtained at recurrence. The source is a female donor with early-stage non-small cell lung cancer.

This clonotype has ten or more counts. A library made for alpha chains picked up this beta chain off target, so its size means little. The chain carries TRBV7-9 and TRBJ2-3; 12 nucleotides match TRBD1. The junction had 6 bases not matched to a gene; V was cut back by 5 bases and J by 3 bases. Germline CDR1 reads SEHNR; CDR2 reads FQNEAQ (reference sequence). CDR3 length equals 16 residues. This CDR3 is CASSRGTGGGTDTQYF. The CDR3, as DNA: TGTGCCAGCAGCCGAGGGACAGGGGGCGGAACAGATACGCAGTATTTT.

This clonotype was seen ten or more times. The size of this beta chain means little, since it is a stray read in a library made for alpha chains. V is TRBV5-1 and J is TRBJ1-2, with no clear D. The CDR3 contains 14 residues. Trimming shortened V by 0 bases and J by 6 bases, and 12 bases separated the two germline ends. Germline V lookup: CDR1 SGHRS, CDR2 YFSETQ. The CDR3 here is CASSLALGEDGYTF. CDR3 nucleotides: TGCGCCAGCAGCTTGGCCTTAGGCGAGGATGGCTACACCTTC.

Remarks on this clonotype: This beta chain is a stray sequence in a library constructed for alpha chains; its clone size is not meaningful. The chain carries TRBV6-2 or TRBV6-3 and TRBJ2-1, with 12 bases fitting TRBD2. Unmatched junction bases numbered 12, after V lost 5 bases and J lost 4 bases. Germline CDR1 MNHEY, CDR2 SVGEGT. The CDR3 sequence is 18 residues long. CDR3 amino acids: CASSTLNTSGGIYNEQFF. The CDR3 DNA reads as TGTGCCAGCAGTACACTAAACACTAGCGGGGGGATTTACAATGAGCAGTTCTTC.

In this sample, this clonotype turned up many times. This beta chain turned up in a library designed for alpha chains; as an off-target read, its abundance says little. The chain is built from TRBV3-1 and TRBJ1-1, with D uncertain. The CDR3 consists of 13 residues. Germline CDR1 and CDR2: LGHDT and YNNKEL (reference sequence). V dropped 0 bases and J dropped 12 bases, with 14 bases sitting between them. The CDR3, as DNA: TGTGCCAGCAGCCAAGAGGCCCTGACGAGGACTTTCTTT. Translating gives CASSQEALTRTFF.

In its sample, this clonotype is medium-sized. Being off target in a library aimed at alpha chains, this beta chain has a size of little meaning. V and J are TRBV20-1 and TRBJ2-5, with 10 bases that match TRBD2. CDR3 size: 17 residues. Germline loops: CDR1 DFQATT, CDR2 SNEGSKA (reference sequence). Trimming took 1 base from V and 7 from J; bases not matched to a gene: 15. The CDR3 DNA reads as TGCAGTGCTAGAGTCCCCGGGACTAGCGCTCCCAGCACGACCCAGTACTTC. This sequence encodes CSARVPGTSAPSTTQYF.

Only a few counts were recorded for this clonotype. Since it is a stray read in a library aimed at alpha chains, this beta chain has a size that is not meaningful. The chain couples TRBV11-2 to TRBJ2-1, with 13 bases fitting TRBD2. The CDR3 extends over 19 amino acids. With V trimmed by 5 bases and J by 0 bases, 10 bases remained unmatched. Germline CDR1 is SGHAT and CDR2 is FQNNGV. The chain's CDR3 is CASSPTGTSGAHSYNEQFF. CDR3 DNA: TGTGCCAGCAGCCCGACCGGGACTAGCGGGGCCCACTCCTACAATGAGCAGTTCTTC.

This clonotype was found many times. Because this beta chain is a stray read in a library intended to capture alpha chains, its abundance should not be given much weight. This chain uses TRBV6-6 with TRBJ2-2; TRBD2 might be the D (5 bases). There are 17 residues in the CDR3. The V and J ends lost 0 bases and 4 bases respectively, with 15 bases between them. CDR1 is MNHNY and CDR2 is SVGAGI in the germline V gene (reference sequence). This CDR3 reads CASSYSPSGSITGELFF. CDR3 coding DNA: TGTGCCAGCAGTTACTCTCCAAGCGGTTCGATCACCGGGGAGCTGTTTTTT.

This clonotype ranks as medium-sized. This beta chain appears as a stray read in a library generated for alpha chains; its size is not informative. The V call is TRBV12-3 or TRBV12-4, the J call TRBJ2-1; D gene ambiguous. Trimming removed 6 bases at V and 4 bases at J, with 13 bases between. The CDR3 length is 14 residues. The CDR3 DNA reads TGTGCCAGCAGCGAGGTAATGGGGTACAATGAGCAGTTCTTC. It is translated as CASSEVMGYNEQFF.

This clonotype was detected ten times or more. As an off-target read in a library built for alpha chains, this beta chain has a frequency of little significance. This chain connects TRBV29-1 to TRBJ2-1; D is uncertain. Germline-derived CDR1 and CDR2 are SQVTM and ANQGSEA. The CDR3 extends over 11 amino acids. V lost 8 bases and J lost 5, with 10 bases in between. The CDR3: CSSQQDNEQFF. The CDR3 nucleotides read TGCAGCTCACAGCAGGACAATGAGCAGTTCTTC.

This clonotype was seen many times. Being off target in a library aimed at alpha chains, this beta chain has a size of little meaning. The V call is TRBV11-2, the J call TRBJ2-3; 8 bases are shared with TRBD1. This CDR3 contains 15 residues. Trimming took 5 bases from V and 0 from J; bases not matched to a gene: 4. Germline V CDR1 and CDR2: SGHAT, FQNNGV. The DNA for the CDR3 is TGTGCCAGCAGCGTGGACAGGGACAGCACAGATACGCAGTATTTT. Protein: CASSVDRDSTDTQYF. The full variable domain, completed using reference TRBV11-2 and TRBJ2-3, is EAGVAQSPRYKIIEKRQSVAFWCNPISGHATLYWYQQILGQGPKLLIQFQNNGVVDDSQLPKDRFSAERLKGVDSTLKIQPAKLEDSAVYLCASSVDRDSTDTQYFGPGTRLTVL.

This clonotype has ten or more counts. Being off target in a library aimed at alpha chains, this beta chain has a size of little meaning. V usage is TRBV5-8 and J usage is TRBJ2-1; the D gene is possibly TRBD1 (6 bases). The germline V gene has CDR1 SGHTS and CDR2 YDEGEE. This CDR3 comprises 16 residues. The V gene lost 4 bases and the J gene lost 3 bases, with 17 bases spanning the gap. In DNA form, the CDR3 reads TGTGCCAGCAGCAACCGGGACATACTAATCTACAATGAGCAGTTCTTC. As protein: CASSNRDILIYNEQFF.

This clonotype came up many times. Because this beta chain is a stray read in a library intended to capture alpha chains, its abundance should not be given much weight. The chain joins TRBV7-9 to TRBJ1-1; weak D call: TRBD1 (6 bases). This CDR3 is 13 amino acids long. Germline CDR1 is SEHNR and CDR2 is FQNEAQ (reference sequence). Trimming cost V 8 bases and J 5 bases, with 15 bases left between them. CDR3 bases: TGTGCCAGCCCACAGGGAGATGGGACTGAAGCTTTCTTT. Protein product: CASPQGDGTEAFF.

Many counts were recorded for this clonotype. In a library made to pick up alpha chains, this beta chain is a stray read with a size that means little. The rearrangement joins TRBV30 to TRBJ1-1; weak D call: TRBD1 (5 bases). Germline V CDR1 and CDR2: GTSNPN, SVGIG (reference sequence). The CDR3 totals 18 residues. V was pared by 4 bases and J by 3 bases, with 27 bases between. The CDR3 reads CAWTGFGGRGADDTEAFF. CDR3 DNA: TGTGCCTGGACTGGCTTCGGGGGTAGAGGAGCCGACGACACTGAAGCTTTCTTT.

This clonotype qualifies as medium-sized. Because this beta chain is a stray read in a library intended to capture alpha chains, its abundance should not be given much weight. The chain has TRBV30 and TRBJ2-2; D is possibly TRBD2 (6 bases). V was clipped by 4 bases and J by 5 bases, with 20 bases between them. This CDR3 is built from 16 residues. Per the germline V gene, CDR1 is GTSNPN and CDR2 is SVGIG (reference sequence). Here the CDR3 reads CAWKAGGAQRTGELFF. The CDR3 coding sequence is TGTGCCTGGAAAGCCGGGGGAGCCCAACGAACCGGGGAGCTGTTTTTT.

On this clonotype: Because this beta chain is a stray read in a library intended to capture alpha chains, its abundance should not be given much weight. V is TRBV10-3 and J is TRBJ1-1, with 11 bases that match TRBD1. CDR1 is ENHRY and CDR2 is SYGVKD in the germline V gene. This CDR3 is 15 amino acids long. V lost 6 bases, J lost 5 bases, and 8 bases stayed unmatched. CDR3 sequence reads: CAIRTTGQGVTEAFF. The CDR3 DNA is TGTGCCATCAGGACAACGGGACAGGGGGTAACTGAAGCTTTCTTT.

This clonotype has more than one count but fewer than ten. This beta chain is an unintended read in a library built for alpha chains; its size means little. The chain links TRBV10-2 to TRBJ2-3; D remains unclear. V shed 2 bases and J shed 1 base, with 10 bases lying between them. The CDR3 sequence is 15 residues long. In germline, CDR1 is WSHSY, CDR2 SAAADI. The CDR3 here is CASSEDSTGTDTQYF. The DNA of the CDR3 is TGCGCCAGCAGTGAGGATTCCACCGGCACAGATACGCAGTATTTT.

This clonotype is judged medium-sized. This beta chain is a stray read from a library made for alpha chains; its abundance is not meaningful. The chain combines TRBV2 with TRBJ2-1; D unclear. Germline CDR1 is SNHLY and CDR2 is FYNNEI. V lost 3 bases, J lost 0 bases, and 12 bases lay in between. This CDR3 has 16 amino acids. CDR3 residues: CASSEAPLNSYNEQFF. CDR3 coding DNA: TGTGCCAGCAGTGAGGCCCCGTTAAACTCCTACAATGAGCAGTTCTTC.

This clonotype has at least ten counts. This beta chain turned up in a library designed for alpha chains; as an off-target read, its abundance says little. The chain employs TRBV7-9 and TRBJ2-7; D unclear. This CDR3 comprises 13 residues. Germline-derived CDR1 and CDR2 are SEHNR and FQNEAQ (reference sequence). The V and J ends lost 4 bases and 6 bases respectively, with 13 bases between them. DNA for the CDR3: TGTGCCAGCAGCTCCACCCTGTTTGGCGAGCAGTACTTC. Translation gives CASSSTLFGEQYF.

The table lists this clonotype with many counts. Since it is a stray read in a library aimed at alpha chains, this beta chain has a size that is not meaningful. The CDR3 DNA reads TGTGCCAGCAGGAGAGACACCGGGGAGCTGTTTTTT. Encoded protein: CASRRDTGELFF. This chain connects TRBV7-2 to TRBJ2-2; D gene uncertain. Germline CDR1 is SGHTA and CDR2 is FQGNSA. V was clipped by 6 bases and J by 3 bases, with 5 bases between them. This CDR3 has 12 residues.

This clonotype was seen repeatedly, ten times or more. Since it is a stray read in a library aimed at alpha chains, this beta chain has a size that is not meaningful. V gene TRBV29-1 combines with J gene TRBJ2-7; D might be TRBD1 (5 bases). This CDR3 contains 12 residues. Germline assignment: CDR1 SQVTM and CDR2 ANQGSEA. V lost 2 bases to trimming and J lost 5 bases, with 10 bases between them. The CDR3 coding sequence is TGCAGCGTTGAACAGGGAACCGACGAGCAGTACTTC. Its translation is CSVEQGTDEQYF.

This clonotype appeared many times. Because the library targeted alpha chains, this beta chain is an off-target read whose size means little. The V call is TRBV10-3, the J call TRBJ2-1, with a possible D match to TRBD2 (5 bases). Germline V CDR1 and CDR2: ENHRY, SYGVKD. Deletions cut 6 bases from V and 5 bases from J, with 14 bases between. This CDR3 comprises 14 residues. CDR3 DNA: TGTGCCATCAGGACCCCGGGATATCACAATGAGCAGTTCTTC. Residues: CAIRTPGYHNEQFF.

This clonotype was seen at least ten times. This beta chain slipped into a library made for alpha chains as a stray read, so its size is not meaningful. The chain employs TRBV3-1 and TRBJ2-3; the match to TRBD2 covers 7 bases. Germline V gene data show CDR1 as LGHDT and CDR2 as YNNKEL (reference sequence). The CDR3 has 15 amino acids. Losses at the gene ends were 5 bases for V and 0 bases for J; bases not matched to a gene: 5. CDR3 bases: TGTGCCAGCAGCGATACGGGACTAAGCACAGATACGCAGTATTTT. Protein product: CASSDTGLSTDTQYF.

This clonotype showed up many times. The size of this beta chain means little, since it is a stray read in a library made for alpha chains. The chain employs TRBV7-9 and TRBJ2-5, with D possibly TRBD1 on 5 matching bases. Germline V lookup: CDR1 SEHNR, CDR2 FQNEAQ (reference sequence). Trimming pared 3 bases from V and 2 bases from J, leaving 7 bases between. This CDR3 comprises 13 residues. The CDR3 here is CASSFPGQETQYF. Written as DNA, the CDR3 is TGTGCCAGCAGCTTCCCAGGGCAAGAGACCCAGTACTTC.

This clonotype was seen ten or more times. The library was prepared for alpha chains; this beta chain is a stray read, so its frequency means little. The rearrangement uses TRBV19 and TRBJ2-2; D remains unclear. Germline-derived CDR1 and CDR2 are LNHDA and SQIVND (reference sequence). V lost 6 bases to trimming and J lost 1 base, with 9 bases between them. The CDR3 length is 14 residues. This chain's CDR3 is CASRWGLNTGELFF. The CDR3 DNA reads TGTGCCAGTAGGTGGGGATTGAACACCGGGGAGCTGTTTTTT.

There are many counts of this clonotype. With the library built for alpha chains, this beta chain is off target and its frequency is not meaningful. This chain connects TRBV20-1 to TRBJ2-7; no reliable D call. The V and J ends lost 6 bases and 0 bases respectively, with 15 bases between them. Germline CDR1 reads DFQATT; CDR2 reads SNEGSKA (reference sequence). There are 14 residues in the CDR3. DNA of the CDR3: TGCAGTGCAAGGTCCCTTAACTACTCCTACGAGCAGTACTTC. The encoded protein is CSARSLNYSYEQYF.

By sample fraction, this clonotype is medium-sized. Since the library was made to target alpha chains, this beta chain is a stray read and its abundance is not meaningful. The chain employs TRBV18 and TRBJ1-2; 9 bases map to TRBD1. Per germline, CDR1 KGHSH and CDR2 LQKENI. There are 15 residues in the CDR3. V was clipped by 3 bases and J by 4 bases; unmatched bases: 6. The CDR3 loop is CASSPGQGIGYGYTF. CDR3 in DNA: TGTGCCAGCTCACCCGGACAGGGGATCGGCTATGGCTACACCTTC.

This clonotype was seen at least ten times. Because this beta chain is a stray read in a library intended to capture alpha chains, its abundance should not be given much weight. This rearrangement joins TRBV2 to TRBJ2-5; 9 nucleotides align to TRBD1. This CDR3 has 17 amino acids. V lost 4 bases and J lost 3; bases outside the gene matches: 12. Germline CDR1 and CDR2: SNHLY and FYNNEI. The CDR3 protein is CASSVRSTGGQEETQYF. The CDR3 DNA follows: TGTGCCAGCAGTGTACGCTCTACAGGGGGCCAGGAAGAGACCCAGTACTTC.

This clonotype was seen only a few times. A library made for alpha chains picked up this beta chain off target, so its size means little. The chain joins TRBV7-2 to TRBJ1-2; no clear D. The CDR3 is 20 amino acids. Germline lookup yields CDR1 SGHTA and CDR2 FQGNSA. V shed 7 bases and J shed 4 bases, with 34 bases lying between them. The CDR3 loop reads CASNLRILGRMETARYGYTF. The CDR3 nucleotides read TGTGCCAGCAACCTTAGGATCCTCGGCCGGATGGAGACTGCTCGCTATGGCTACACCTTC.